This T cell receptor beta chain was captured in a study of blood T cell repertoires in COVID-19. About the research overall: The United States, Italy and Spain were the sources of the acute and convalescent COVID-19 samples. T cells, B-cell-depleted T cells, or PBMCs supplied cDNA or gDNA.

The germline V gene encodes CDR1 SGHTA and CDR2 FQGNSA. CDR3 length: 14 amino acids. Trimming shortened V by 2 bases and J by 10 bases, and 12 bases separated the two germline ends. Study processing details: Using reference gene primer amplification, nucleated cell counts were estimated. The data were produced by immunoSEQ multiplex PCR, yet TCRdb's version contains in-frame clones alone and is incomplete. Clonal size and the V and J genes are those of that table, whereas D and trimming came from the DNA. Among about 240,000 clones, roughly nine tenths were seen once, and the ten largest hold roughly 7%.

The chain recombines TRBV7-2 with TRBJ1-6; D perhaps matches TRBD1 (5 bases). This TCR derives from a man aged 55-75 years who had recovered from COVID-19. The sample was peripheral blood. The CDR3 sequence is CASSLTQVFSPLHF. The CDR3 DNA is TGTGCCAGCAGCTTAACACAGGTGTTCTCACCCCTCCACTTT.